This T cell receptor beta chain was captured by sequencing in a study of early T cells in non-severe SARS-CoV-2 infection. Study in general: Bulk RNA taken from unsorted whole blood was sequenced, leaving chains unpaired. Study results and limitations: A preference for anti-spike CD8 responses marked VDJdb matching, which missed private and CD4 specificities.

The CDR3 runs to 15 residues. Deletions cut 6 bases from V and 2 bases from J, with 16 bases between. The germline V gene encodes CDR1 MDHEN and CDR2 SYDVKM. This clonotype was counted ten times or more. Its antigen remains unknown. Unique molecular identifiers were attached to individual cDNA molecules. MiXCR was run by TCRdb on the 5' RACE reads, yielding one entry per CDR3 protein. The sample holds roughly 41,000 distinct CDR3 sequences, over 3.5% seen once. The sample consisted of whole blood. This receptor was identified in an adult who was a healthcare worker with PCR-confirmed SARS-CoV-2 infection or an uninfected control (not recorded which). V gene TRBV28 combines with J gene TRBJ1-1; tentative D call: TRBD1 (5 bases). In nucleotides, the CDR3 is TGTGCCAGCAGAGGACAACCAAAGGGAAACACTGAAGCTTTCTTT. It is translated as CASRGQPKGNTEAFF.